This TCR beta chain emerged from a study of blood T cell repertoires in COVID-19. Looking at the study overall: Specimens from acute and convalescent COVID-19 originated in the United States, Italy and Spain. The analysed material was cDNA or gDNA that came from T cells, B-cell-depleted T cells, or PBMCs.

In the study's own analysis: Reference gene primer amplification gave nucleated cell count estimates. Method: immunoSEQ multiplex PCR; TCRdb's copy keeps in-frame clones and lacks some. V and J calls and clone size are those listed in that table; D and trimming were worked out from the DNA. The sample has 200,000 to 250,000 clones, 87% seen once. Per germline, CDR1 SNHLY and CDR2 FYNNEI. Trimming took 3 bases from V and 1 from J, leaving 6 bases between them. The CDR3 runs 13 residues. The rearrangement joins TRBV2 to TRBJ1-1; D call uncertain. Sample: peripheral blood. The sequence was collected from a man in his 60s who had recovered from COVID-19. The CDR3 bases are TGTGCCAGCAGTGATCGGGGGAACACTGAAGCTTTCTTT. It translates to CASSDRGNTEAFF.